The following is a T cell receptor beta chain sequence with its context. No antigen is known for it. Documented time point: patch test 2, 6 weeks after DPC sensitization. This sample's treatment: therapeutic diphenylcyclopropenone sensitization with weekly scalp DPC. The ends were cut back, 4 bases at V and 2 bases at J, with 19 bases in the middle. The CDR3 length is 17 residues. The germline V gene has CDR1 MNHNS and CDR2 SASEGT. TCRdb called the RACE reads again in MiXCR, with one record for every CDR3 protein. The sample consists of around 69,000 distinct CDR3 sequences, about 8% of them appearing once. This entry comes from a study of human T cells and chemical hapten exposure. Across the study: DPC at 0.01% went onto the upper back in patch tests, read at 6 days. Recorded diagnoses among the mostly female patients were alopecia areata, totalis or universalis.

The study's findings and limits: Healthy people's immune response may differ from that of the donors, who had alopecia.

This sample comprised whole blood, obtained in connection with sensitization to the hapten diphenylcyclopropenone (DPC). This clonotype originated in a woman aged 45-60 years with alopecia areata. Some clones in this sample may be carry-over from other donors' samples. The V call is TRBV6-1, the J call TRBJ2-3, with a weak D call TRBD2 (6 bases). CDR3 in amino acids: CASSGPGRGGPTDTQYF. The CDR3 nucleotides are TGTGCCAGCAGTGGACCCGGGCGCGGAGGGCCCACAGATACGCAGTATTTT.